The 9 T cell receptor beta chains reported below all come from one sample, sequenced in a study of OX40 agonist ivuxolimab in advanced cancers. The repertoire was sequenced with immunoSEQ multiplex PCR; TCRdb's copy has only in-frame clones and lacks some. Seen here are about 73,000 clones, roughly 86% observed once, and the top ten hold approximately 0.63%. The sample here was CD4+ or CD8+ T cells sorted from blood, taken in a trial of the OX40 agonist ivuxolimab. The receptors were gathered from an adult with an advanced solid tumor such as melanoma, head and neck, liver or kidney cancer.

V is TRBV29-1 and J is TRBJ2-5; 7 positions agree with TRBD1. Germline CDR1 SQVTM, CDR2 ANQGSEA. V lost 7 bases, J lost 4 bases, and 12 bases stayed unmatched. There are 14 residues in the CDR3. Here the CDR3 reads CSAEGQYTGETQYF. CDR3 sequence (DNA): TGCAGCGCCGAGGGACAGTATACTGGAGAGACCCAGTACTTC. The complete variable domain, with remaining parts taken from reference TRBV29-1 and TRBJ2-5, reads SAVISQKPSRDICQRGTSLTIQCQVDSQVTMMFWYRQQPGQSLTLIATANQGSEATYESGFVIDKFPISRPNLTFSTLTVSNMSPEDSSIYLCSAEGQYTGETQYFGPGTRLLVL.

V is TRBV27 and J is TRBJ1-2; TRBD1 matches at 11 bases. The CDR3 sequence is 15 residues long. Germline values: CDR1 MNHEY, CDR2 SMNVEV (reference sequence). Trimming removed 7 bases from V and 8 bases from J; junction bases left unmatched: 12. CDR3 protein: CASTPGGTGGWGYTF. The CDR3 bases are TGTGCCAGCACCCCTGGGGGGACAGGGGGTTGGGGCTACACCTTC.

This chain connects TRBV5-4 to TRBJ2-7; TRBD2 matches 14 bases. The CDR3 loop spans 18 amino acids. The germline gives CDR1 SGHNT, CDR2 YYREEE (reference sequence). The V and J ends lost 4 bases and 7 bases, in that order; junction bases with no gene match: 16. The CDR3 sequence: CASSPFAGTSGGHREQYF. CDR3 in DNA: TGTGCCAGCAGCCCATTCGCCGGGACTAGCGGGGGCCATCGAGAGCAGTACTTC.

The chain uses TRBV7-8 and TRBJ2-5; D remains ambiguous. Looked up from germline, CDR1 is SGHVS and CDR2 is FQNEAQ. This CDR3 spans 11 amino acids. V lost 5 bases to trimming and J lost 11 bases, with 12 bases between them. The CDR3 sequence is CASSALHHQYF. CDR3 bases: TGTGCCAGCAGCGCCCTACATCATCAGTACTTC.

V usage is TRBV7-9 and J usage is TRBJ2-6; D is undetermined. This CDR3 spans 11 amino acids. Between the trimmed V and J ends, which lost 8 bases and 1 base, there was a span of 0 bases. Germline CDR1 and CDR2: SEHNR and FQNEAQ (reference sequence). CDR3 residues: CASSGANVLTF. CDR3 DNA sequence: TGTGCCAGCTCTGGGGCCAACGTCCTGACTTTC.

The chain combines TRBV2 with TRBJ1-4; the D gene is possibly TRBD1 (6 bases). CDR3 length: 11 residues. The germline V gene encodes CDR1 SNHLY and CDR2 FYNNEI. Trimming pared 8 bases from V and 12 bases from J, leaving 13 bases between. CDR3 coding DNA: TGTGCCAGCCTGAGGGGGGAGGAACTGTTTTTT. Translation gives CASLRGEELFF.

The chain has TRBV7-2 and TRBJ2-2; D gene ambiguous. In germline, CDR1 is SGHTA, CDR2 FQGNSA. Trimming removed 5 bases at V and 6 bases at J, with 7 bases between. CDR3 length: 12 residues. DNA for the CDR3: TGTGCCAGCAGCCGCGGAGCCGGGGAGCTGTTTTTT. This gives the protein CASSRGAGELFF.

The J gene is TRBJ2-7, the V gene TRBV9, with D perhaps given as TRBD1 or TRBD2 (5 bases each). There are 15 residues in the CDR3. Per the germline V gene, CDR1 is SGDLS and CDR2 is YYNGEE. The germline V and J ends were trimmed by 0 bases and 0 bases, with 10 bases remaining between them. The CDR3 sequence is CASSVGDGRSYEQYF. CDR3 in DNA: TGTGCCAGCAGCGTAGGGGACGGACGCTCCTACGAGCAGTACTTC. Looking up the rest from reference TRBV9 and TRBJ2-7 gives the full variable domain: DSGVTQTPKHLITATGQRVTLRCSPRSGDLSVYWYQQSLDQGLQFLIQYYNGEERAKGNILERFSAQQFPDLHSELNLSSLELGDSALYFCASSVGDGRSYEQYFGPGTRLTVT.

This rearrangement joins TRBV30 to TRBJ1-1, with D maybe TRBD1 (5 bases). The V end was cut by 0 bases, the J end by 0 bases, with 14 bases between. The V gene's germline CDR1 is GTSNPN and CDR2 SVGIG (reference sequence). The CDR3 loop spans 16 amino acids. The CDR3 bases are TGTGCCTGGAGTGTAACCAGGACACCCATGAACACTGAAGCTTTCTTT. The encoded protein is CAWSVTRTPMNTEAFF.